The 20 T cell receptor beta chains in this list originate from one sample, sequenced in a study of blood T cell repertoires in COVID-19. Clones were sequenced by immunoSEQ multiplex PCR, and TCRdb holds only the in-frame ones, with some missing. Altogether nearly 200,000 clones are present, about 80% being singletons, with the ten largest covering less than 8.5%. The sequenced sample consisted of PBMCs or T cells enriched from blood (not recorded which). These receptors originate from a man aged 40-50 years who had recovered from COVID-19.

The CDR3, as DNA: TGTGCCAGCAGCTTAGGGGCAGGGGGCGCGGTTAGCAATCAGCCCCAGCATTTT. Translation gives CASSLGAGGAVSNQPQHF. The rearrangement joins TRBV7-8 to TRBJ1-5, with TRBD1 matching 8 bases. The V segment lost 1 base and the J segment 0 bases; nucleotides outside the gene matches: 8. The CDR3 is 18 residues long. Germline V CDR1 and CDR2: SGHVS, FQNEAQ.

V usage is TRBV12-3 or TRBV12-4 and J usage is TRBJ2-1, with 11 bases lining up with TRBD1. This CDR3 has 12 residues. V dropped 5 bases and J dropped 12; count of bases not matched to a gene: 3. The CDR3 nucleotides read TGTGCCAGCAGTACCGGGACAGGGGGGCAGTTCTTC. Translation gives CASSTGTGGQFF.

This sequence joins TRBV6-6 and TRBJ1-1; 12 nucleotides align to TRBD1. Per the germline V gene, CDR1 is MNHNY and CDR2 is SVGAGI (reference sequence). This CDR3 spans 13 amino acids. The J segment lost 11 bases and the V segment lost 10 bases, leaving 11 bases of the junction unmatched. CDR3 DNA sequence: TGTGCCACTGAACCGGGACAGGGGGCTCGGGCTTTCTTT. Its protein product is CATEPGQGARAFF.

V gene TRBV19 combines with J gene TRBJ1-5, with D perhaps matching TRBD1 (5 bases). Trimming left V 5 bases short and J 2 bases short, with 13 bases between. The CDR3 is 15 residues long. Germline V CDR1 and CDR2: LNHDA, SQIVND (reference sequence). The CDR3, as DNA: TGTGCCAGTAGTTATGGGGCATGGGGCAATCAGCCCCAGCATTTT. Translating it yields CASSYGAWGNQPQHF.

This CDR3 reads CASSLQARSPDTQYF. In DNA, the CDR3 is TGTGCCAGCAGCTTACAGGCCCGGTCGCCGGATACGCAGTATTTT. The chain links TRBV7-2 to TRBJ2-3, with unresolved D. The CDR3 is made up of 15 amino acids. The ends were cut back, 2 bases at V and 6 bases at J, with 15 bases in the middle. CDR1 SGHTA and CDR2 FQGNSA come from the germline V gene.

The chain has TRBV4-2 and TRBJ2-3; D might be TRBD1 (6 bases). The CDR3 runs to 19 residues. Germline V gene lookup returns CDR1 LGHNA and CDR2 YNFKEQ. V was pared by 3 bases and J by 2 bases, with 24 bases between. In DNA, the CDR3 is TGTGCCAGCAGCCATACAGTCTTTTACCGGGACATCCTCACAGATACGCAGTATTTT. It encodes CASSHTVFYRDILTDTQYF.

The chain carries TRBV14 and TRBJ1-1; 9 bases are shared with TRBD1. Germline trimming cut 2 bases from V and 10 bases from J; bases unmatched to any gene: 5. Germline lookup yields CDR1 SGHDN and CDR2 FVKESK. The CDR3 is 13 residues long. The CDR3 DNA sequence: TGTGCCAGCAGCCAATCCACAGGGGGCACAGCTTTCTTT. Protein: CASSQSTGGTAFF. Together with reference TRBV14 and TRBJ1-1, the CDR3 gives the full variable domain: EAGVTQFPSHSVIEKGQTVTLRCDPISGHDNLYWYRRVMGKEIKFLLHFVKESKQDESGMPNNRFLAERTGGTYSTLKVQPAELEDSGVYFCASSQSTGGTAFFGQGTRLTVV.

This clone was recorded once. CDR3 residues: CASRMTSGGEETQYF. The CDR3 DNA sequence: TGTGCCAGCAGGATGACTAGCGGGGGGGAAGAGACCCAGTACTTC. V usage is TRBV13 and J usage is TRBJ2-5; 14 bases are shared with TRBD2. This CDR3 spans 15 amino acids. The J segment lost 3 bases and the V segment lost 6 bases, leaving 3 bases of the junction unmatched. Germline CDR1 and CDR2: PRHDT and FYEKMQ (reference sequence).

This chain uses TRBV29-1 with TRBJ1-2; D is perhaps TRBD1 (5 bases). Per germline, CDR1 SQVTM and CDR2 ANQGSEA. Trimming removed 7 bases at V and 8 bases at J, with 14 bases between. The CDR3 has 11 amino acids. In DNA form, the CDR3 reads TGCAGCGGCGACGGAGGGGAAGGCTACACCTTC. Protein: CSGDGGEGYTF.

The rearrangement links TRBV24-1 to TRBJ1-5; TRBD1 is a possible D gene (5 bases). Germline assignment: CDR1 KGHDR and CDR2 SFDVKD. V was shortened by 4 bases and J by 4 bases, with 10 bases between the two germline ends. This CDR3 contains 14 residues. The CDR3 coding sequence is TGTGCCACCAGTGAATTGGGGACTAATCAGCCCCAGCATTTT. This sequence encodes CATSELGTNQPQHF.

This chain links TRBV28 with TRBJ1-2, with TRBD1 matching 8 bases. This CDR3 is 14 amino acids long. CDR1 is MDHEN, CDR2 SYDVKM, per germline. The V gene end was trimmed by 2 bases and the J gene end by 6 bases; junction bases not matched to a gene: 5. The CDR3 DNA follows: TGTGCCAGCAGTTTAAGCAGGGGGCTAAATGGCTACACCTTC. Translated: CASSLSRGLNGYTF.

This chain uses TRBV7-9 with TRBJ1-4; D is perhaps TRBD1 (5 bases). CDR1 and CDR2 (germline): SEHNR, FQNEAQ (reference sequence). The CDR3 extends over 17 amino acids. Deletions cut 6 bases from V and 6 bases from J, with 23 bases between. The CDR3 nucleotides are TGTGCCAGCAGTCGCCGACGGTCGGAAACAGGTGATGAAAAACTGTTTTTT. Translated, it gives CASSRRRSETGDEKLFF.

The chain employs TRBV5-5 and TRBJ1-1; 11 bases map to TRBD1. This CDR3 has 15 residues. V dropped 5 bases and J dropped 2; count of bases not matched to a gene: 5. CDR1 and CDR2 from the germline V gene are SGHKS and YYEKEE (reference sequence). The CDR3 protein is CASSRGQGANTEAFF. The CDR3 nucleotides are TGTGCCAGCAGTAGAGGACAGGGGGCTAACACTGAAGCTTTCTTT.

The V call is TRBV27, the J call TRBJ2-1, with unresolved D. Looked up from germline, CDR1 is MNHEY and CDR2 is SMNVEV (reference sequence). Trimming left V 2 bases short and J 5 bases short, with 13 bases between. CDR3 length: 15 amino acids. The CDR3, as DNA: TGTGCCAGCAGTTTAATCGCCCAAATAGACAATGAGCAGTTCTTC. Its protein is CASSLIAQIDNEQFF.

This clone has just a few counts. V and J are TRBV15 and TRBJ2-3; D possibly corresponds to TRBD1 (6 bases). The CDR3 length is 14 residues. The V gene's germline CDR1 is LNHNV and CDR2 YYDKDF (reference sequence). V was trimmed by 0 bases and J by 10 bases, leaving 14 bases between them. The CDR3 region has the DNA TGTGCCACCAGCAGAGACGCCCAGGGGACGGCGCAGTATTTT. Its translation is CATSRDAQGTAQYF.

This rearrangement joins TRBV7-8 to TRBJ2-4; the match to TRBD1 covers 7 bases. J was trimmed by 0 bases and V by 5 bases; bases with no gene match: 4. There are 15 residues in the CDR3. CDR1 and CDR2 from the germline V gene are SGHVS and FQNEAQ. The CDR3 is CASSQGGLAKNIQYF. The CDR3 DNA reads TGTGCCAGCAGCCAAGGGGGCTTAGCCAAAAACATTCAGTACTTC.

The CDR3 sequence: CASSWTGAQFF. Here the CDR3 DNA reads TGTGCCAGCAGTTGGACAGGGGCGCAGTTCTTC. The V gene is TRBV28, the J gene TRBJ2-1; TRBD1 matches 9 bases. Per germline, CDR1 MDHEN and CDR2 SYDVKM. CDR3 length: 11 amino acids. Trimming cost V 4 bases and J 12 bases; bases outside gene matches: 1.

CDR3 in amino acids: CSAEGEKVYEQYF. The CDR3 region has the DNA TGCAGCGCCGAGGGAGAAAAGGTTTACGAGCAGTACTTC. The gene calls are TRBV29-1 and TRBJ2-7; the D gene is possibly TRBD2 (5 bases). V lost 7 bases and J 4 bases, leaving 17 bases between the germline ends. In germline, CDR1 is SQVTM, CDR2 ANQGSEA. The CDR3 has 13 residues.

The gene calls are TRBV9 and TRBJ1-1; 8 bases align to TRBD1. The CDR3 runs 15 residues. The germline CDR1 and CDR2 sequences are SGDLS and YYNGEE. After removal of 3 bases from V and 8 bases from J, the junction contained 12 bases not matched to a gene. This CDR3 is CASSAREGQGGEAFF. The CDR3 DNA follows: TGTGCCAGCAGCGCCAGAGAAGGACAGGGCGGGGAAGCTTTCTTT.

This chain uses TRBV3-1 (or the pseudogene TRBV3-2) with TRBJ1-1; maybe TRBD1 (5 bases). Between the trimmed V and J ends, which lost 6 bases and 4 bases, there was a span of 18 bases. CDR3 size: 15 residues. Germline-derived CDR1 and CDR2 are LGHDT and YNNKEL (reference sequence). CDR3 loop: CASSLGEGRTTEAFF. The CDR3, as DNA: TGTGCCAGCAGTCTGGGGGAGGGGAGAACCACTGAAGCTTTCTTT.